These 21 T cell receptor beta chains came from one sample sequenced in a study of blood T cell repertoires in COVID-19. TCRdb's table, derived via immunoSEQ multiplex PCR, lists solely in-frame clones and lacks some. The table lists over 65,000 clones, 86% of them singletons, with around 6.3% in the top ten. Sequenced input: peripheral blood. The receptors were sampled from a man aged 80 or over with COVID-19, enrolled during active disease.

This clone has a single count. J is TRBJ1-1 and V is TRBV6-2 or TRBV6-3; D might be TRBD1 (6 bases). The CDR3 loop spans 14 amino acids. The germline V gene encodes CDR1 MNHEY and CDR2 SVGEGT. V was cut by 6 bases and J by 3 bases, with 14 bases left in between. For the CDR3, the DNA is TGTGCCAGCAGCTTTACAGGGCGGGACACTGAAGCTTTCTTT. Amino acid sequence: CASSFTGRDTEAFF.

CDR3 protein: CASSSLEETQYF. Here the CDR3 DNA reads TGTGCCAGCAGCTCACTGGAAGAGACCCAGTACTTC. The V gene is TRBV5-6, the J gene TRBJ2-5; D gene ambiguous. Trimming took off 3 bases at V and 3 bases at J, with 6 bases between the two ends. From germline, CDR1 is SGHDT and CDR2 YYEEEE. The CDR3 spans 12 residues.

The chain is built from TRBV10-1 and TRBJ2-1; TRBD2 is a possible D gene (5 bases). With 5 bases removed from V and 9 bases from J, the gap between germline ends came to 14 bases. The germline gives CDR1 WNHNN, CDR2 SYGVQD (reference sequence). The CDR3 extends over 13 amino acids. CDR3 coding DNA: TGCGCCAGCAGTAGAGGGTATTTGGGTGAGCAGTTCTTC. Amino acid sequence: CASSRGYLGEQFF.

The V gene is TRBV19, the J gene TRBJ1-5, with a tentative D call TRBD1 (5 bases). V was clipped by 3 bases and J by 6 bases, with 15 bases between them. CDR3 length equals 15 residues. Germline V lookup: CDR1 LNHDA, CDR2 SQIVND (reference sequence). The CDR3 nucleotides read TGTGCCAGTAGTATCGGAAGGGGAAGGTCTCAGCCCCAGCATTTT. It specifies CASSIGRGRSQPQHF.

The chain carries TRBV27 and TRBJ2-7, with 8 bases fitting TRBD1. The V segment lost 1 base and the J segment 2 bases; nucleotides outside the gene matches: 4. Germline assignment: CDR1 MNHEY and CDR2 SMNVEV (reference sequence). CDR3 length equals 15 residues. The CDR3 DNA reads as TGTGCCAGCAGTTTATTCCAGGGGGCTCCCTACGAGCAGTACTTC. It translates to CASSLFQGAPYEQYF.

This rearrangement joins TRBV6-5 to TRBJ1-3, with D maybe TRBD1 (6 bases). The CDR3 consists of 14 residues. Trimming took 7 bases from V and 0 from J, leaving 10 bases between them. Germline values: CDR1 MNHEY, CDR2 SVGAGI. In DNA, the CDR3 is TGTGCCAGCACCGACAGGTACTCTGGAAACACCATATATTTT. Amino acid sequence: CASTDRYSGNTIYF.

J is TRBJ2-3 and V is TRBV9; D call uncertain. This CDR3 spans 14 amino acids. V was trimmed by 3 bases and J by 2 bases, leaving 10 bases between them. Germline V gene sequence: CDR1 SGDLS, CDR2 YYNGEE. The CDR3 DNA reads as TGTGCCAGCAGCGGCCGACAAAACACAGATACGCAGTATTTT. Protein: CASSGRQNTDTQYF.

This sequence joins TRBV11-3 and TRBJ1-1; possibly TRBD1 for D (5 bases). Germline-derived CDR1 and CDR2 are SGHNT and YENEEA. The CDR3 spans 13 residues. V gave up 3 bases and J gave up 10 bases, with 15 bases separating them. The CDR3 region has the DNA TGTGCCAGCAGCTTCCTCTGGGGGGGTTCAGCTTTCTTT. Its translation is CASSFLWGGSAFF.

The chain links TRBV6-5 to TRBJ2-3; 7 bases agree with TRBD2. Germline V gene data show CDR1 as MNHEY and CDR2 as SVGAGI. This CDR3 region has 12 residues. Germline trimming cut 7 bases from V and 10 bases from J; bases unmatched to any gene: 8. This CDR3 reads CASTGGSPSQYF. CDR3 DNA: TGTGCCAGCACCGGCGGGAGCCCGTCGCAGTATTTT.

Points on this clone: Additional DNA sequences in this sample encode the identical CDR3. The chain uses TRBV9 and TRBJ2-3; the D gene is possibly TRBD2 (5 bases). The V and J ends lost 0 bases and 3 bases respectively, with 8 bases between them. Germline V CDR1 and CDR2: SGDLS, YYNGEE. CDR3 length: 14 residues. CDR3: CASSVGRGTDTQYF. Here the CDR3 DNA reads TGTGCCAGCAGCGTAGGCCGGGGAACAGATACGCAGTATTTT. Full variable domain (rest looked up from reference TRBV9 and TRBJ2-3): DSGVTQTPKHLITATGQRVTLRCSPRSGDLSVYWYQQSLDQGLQFLIQYYNGEERAKGNILERFSAQQFPDLHSELNLSSLELGDSALYFCASSVGRGTDTQYFGPGTRLTVL.

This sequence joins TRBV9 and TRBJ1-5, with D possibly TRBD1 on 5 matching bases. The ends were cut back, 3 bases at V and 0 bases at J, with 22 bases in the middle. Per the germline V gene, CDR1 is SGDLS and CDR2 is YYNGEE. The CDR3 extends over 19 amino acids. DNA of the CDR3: TGTGCCAGCAGCGAGGGGCCCTTGGCCAGGGCTTATAGCAATCAGCCCCAGCATTTT. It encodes CASSEGPLARAYSNQPQHF. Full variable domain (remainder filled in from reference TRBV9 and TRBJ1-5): DSGVTQTPKHLITATGQRVTLRCSPRSGDLSVYWYQQSLDQGLQFLIQYYNGEERAKGNILERFSAQQFPDLHSELNLSSLELGDSALYFCASSEGPLARAYSNQPQHFGDGTRLSIL.

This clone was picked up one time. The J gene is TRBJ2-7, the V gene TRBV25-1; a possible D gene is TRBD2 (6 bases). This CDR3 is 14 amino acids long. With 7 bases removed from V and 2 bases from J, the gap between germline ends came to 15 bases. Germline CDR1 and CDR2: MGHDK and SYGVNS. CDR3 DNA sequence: TGTGCCAGCACAGGGACTCAGCCTCCCTACGAGCAGTACTTC. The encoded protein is CASTGTQPPYEQYF.

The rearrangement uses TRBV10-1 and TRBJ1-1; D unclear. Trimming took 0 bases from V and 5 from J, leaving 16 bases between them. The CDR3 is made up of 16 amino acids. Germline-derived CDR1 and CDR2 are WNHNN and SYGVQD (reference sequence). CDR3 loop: CASSESPRKEATEAFF. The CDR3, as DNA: TGCGCCAGCAGTGAGTCTCCGAGGAAGGAAGCGACTGAAGCTTTCTTT.

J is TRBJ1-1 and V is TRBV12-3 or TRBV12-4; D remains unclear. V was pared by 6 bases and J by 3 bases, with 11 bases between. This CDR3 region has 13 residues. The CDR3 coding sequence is TGTGCCAGCAGGAGGGAGGTCGACACTGAAGCTTTCTTT. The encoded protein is CASRREVDTEAFF.

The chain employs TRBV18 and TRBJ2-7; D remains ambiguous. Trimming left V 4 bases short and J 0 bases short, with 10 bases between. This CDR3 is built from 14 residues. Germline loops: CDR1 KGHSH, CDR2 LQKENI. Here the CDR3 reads CASSLNSRSYEQYF. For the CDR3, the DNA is TGTGCCAGCTCACTGAACTCCCGCTCCTACGAGCAGTACTTC.

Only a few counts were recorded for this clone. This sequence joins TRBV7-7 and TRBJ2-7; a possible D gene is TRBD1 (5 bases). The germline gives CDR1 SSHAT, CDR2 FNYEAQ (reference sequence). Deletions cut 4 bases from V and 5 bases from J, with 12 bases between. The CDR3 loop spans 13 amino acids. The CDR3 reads CASSSNQGNEQYF. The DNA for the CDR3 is TGTGCCAGCAGCTCCAATCAGGGAAACGAGCAGTACTTC.

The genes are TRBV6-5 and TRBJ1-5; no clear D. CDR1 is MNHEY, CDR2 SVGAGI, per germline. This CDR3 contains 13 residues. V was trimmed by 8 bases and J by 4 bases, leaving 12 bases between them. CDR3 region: CASGSATNQPQHF. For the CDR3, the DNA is TGTGCCAGCGGGTCGGCGACTAATCAGCCCCAGCATTTT.

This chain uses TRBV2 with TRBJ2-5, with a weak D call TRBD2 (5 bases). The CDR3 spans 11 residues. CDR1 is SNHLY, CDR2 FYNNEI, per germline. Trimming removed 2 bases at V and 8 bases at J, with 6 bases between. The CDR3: CASSEPGTQYF. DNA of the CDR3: TGTGCCAGCAGTGAACCGGGAACCCAGTACTTC.

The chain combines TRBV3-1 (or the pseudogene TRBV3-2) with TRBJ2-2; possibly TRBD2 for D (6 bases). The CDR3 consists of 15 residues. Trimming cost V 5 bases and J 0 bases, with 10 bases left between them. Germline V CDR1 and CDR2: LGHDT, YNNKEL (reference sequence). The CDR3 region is CASSSRESNTGELFF. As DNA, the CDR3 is TGTGCCAGCAGCTCCCGGGAGTCGAACACCGGGGAGCTGTTTTTT.

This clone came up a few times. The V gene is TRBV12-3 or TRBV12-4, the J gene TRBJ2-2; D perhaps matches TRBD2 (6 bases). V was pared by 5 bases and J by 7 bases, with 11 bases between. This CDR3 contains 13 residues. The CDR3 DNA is TGTGCCAGCAGTGGGGGGTTGAACGGGGAGCTGTTTTTT. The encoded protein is CASSGGLNGELFF.

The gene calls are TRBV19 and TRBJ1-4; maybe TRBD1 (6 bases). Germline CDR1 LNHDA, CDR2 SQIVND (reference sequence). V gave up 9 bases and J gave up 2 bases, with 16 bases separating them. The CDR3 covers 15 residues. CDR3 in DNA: TGTGCCAGCAACCAGGGGCGACGGACTAATGAAAAACTGTTTTTT. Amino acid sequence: CASNQGRRTNEKLFF.